This record looks at one T cell receptor beta chain sequence and its context. CDR3 length: 14 residues. The V and J ends lost 6 bases and 2 bases respectively, with 12 bases between them. CDR1 is MDHEN, CDR2 SYDVKM, per germline. Sequenced by immunoSEQ multiplex PCR; TCRdb stores in-frame clones only, minus some. The sample records tens of thousands of clones, 90% to 95% being singletons. These data belong to a study of technical replicates of blood from four donors. Sequenced input: T cells isolated from PBMCs. The genes are TRBV28 and TRBJ2-3; D call uncertain. The clonotype comes from a human donor in good health. The CDR3 DNA reads as TGTGCCAGCAGGGGTCACAGTTACACAGATACGCAGTATTTT. This codes for CASRGHSYTDTQYF.